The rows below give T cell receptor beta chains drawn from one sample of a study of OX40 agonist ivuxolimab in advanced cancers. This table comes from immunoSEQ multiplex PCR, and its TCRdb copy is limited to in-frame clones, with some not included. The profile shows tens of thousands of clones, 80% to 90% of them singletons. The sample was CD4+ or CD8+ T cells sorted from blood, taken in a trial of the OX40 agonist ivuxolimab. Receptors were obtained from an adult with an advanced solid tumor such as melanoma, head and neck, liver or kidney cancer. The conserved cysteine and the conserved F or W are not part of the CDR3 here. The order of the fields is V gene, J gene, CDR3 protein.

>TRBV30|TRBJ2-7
AWSVDVGHYEQY
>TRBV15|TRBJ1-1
ATSRRTEAF
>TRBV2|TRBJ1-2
ASSEAGGGYT
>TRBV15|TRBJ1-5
ATSRDQQPQH
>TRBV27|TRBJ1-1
ASRGGQGVTEAF
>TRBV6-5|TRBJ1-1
ASSRDGEAF
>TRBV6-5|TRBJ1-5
ASTSGASNQPQH
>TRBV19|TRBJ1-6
ASGRANSPLH
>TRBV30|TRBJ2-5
AWTAGGETQY
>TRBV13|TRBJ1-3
ASSFPTQGNTIY
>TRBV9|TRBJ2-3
ASSVGQADTQY
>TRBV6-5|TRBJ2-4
ASSGQGLAKNIQY
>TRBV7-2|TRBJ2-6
ASRFAGANVLT
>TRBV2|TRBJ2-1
ARGNGGEQF